Listed below are T cell receptor beta chains from one sample, sequenced in a study of blood T cell repertoires in COVID-19. Clones were sequenced by immunoSEQ multiplex PCR, and TCRdb holds only the in-frame ones, with some missing. Of around 200,000 clones listed, around 90% are singletons. Sequencing used peripheral blood. The receptors come from a man in his fifties or sixties with acute or convalescent COVID-19. Both conserved end residues are part of each CDR3. D genes are given only for firm matches. Not all rows give a size; the values are once, few, many and, for expanded clones, a class.

size: -
V: TRBV2
D: -
J: TRBJ1-1
DNA: TGTGCCAGCACGATAGATTCGAACACTGAAGCTTTCTTT
CDR3: CASTIDSNTEAFF

size: -
V: TRBV15
D: -
J: TRBJ2-1
DNA: TGTGCCACCAGTTCACGAGGCAATGAGCAGTTCTTC
CDR3: CATSSRGNEQFF

size: -
V: TRBV27
D: TRBD1
J: TRBJ1-6
DNA: TGTGCCAGCAGTTGGGGACAGGGTTTCTCACCCCTCCACTTT
CDR3: CASSWGQGFSPLHF

size: -
V: TRBV4-1
D: -
J: TRBJ2-2
DNA: TGCGCCAGCAGCCAAGTTGCTAGGCGGGACACCGGGGAGCTGTTTTTT
CDR3: CASSQVARRDTGELFF

size: -
V: TRBV28
D: TRBD1
J: TRBJ1-5
DNA: TGTGCCAGCAGAAGGACAGGGGGCTTCTATCAGCCCCAGCATTTT
CDR3: CASRRTGGFYQPQHF

size: -
V: TRBV19
D: -
J: TRBJ1-2
DNA: TGTGCCAGTAGTATAGCGTGGAGCGACCCGGGCTATGGCTACACCTTC
CDR3: CASSIAWSDPGYGYTF

size: -
V: TRBV10-3
D: -
J: TRBJ1-1
DNA: TGTGCCATCAGTCTGGGCGGGAAGGGCACTGAAGCTTTCTTT
CDR3: CAISLGGKGTEAFF

size: -
V: TRBV19
D: TRBD1
J: TRBJ1-1
DNA: TGTGCCAGTAGTCGACAGGGACTCCAAAAGACTGAAGCTTTCTTT
CDR3: CASSRQGLQKTEAFF

size: -
V: TRBV10-2
D: TRBD2
J: TRBJ2-7
DNA: TGCGCCAGCAGTGATAGCGGGAGGGCCTCCTACGAGCAGTACTTC
CDR3: CASSDSGRASYEQYF

size: -
V: TRBV28
D: -
J: TRBJ2-7
DNA: TGTGCCAGCAGCGGGGGACGCTACGAGCAGTACTTC
CDR3: CASSGGRYEQYF

size: -
V: TRBV27
D: -
J: TRBJ1-5
DNA: TGTGCCAGCTCCCCCTACCCAGGGGTTATGAAACAGCCCCAGCATTTT
CDR3: CASSPYPGVMKQPQHF

size: once
V: TRBV24-1
D: -
J: TRBJ2-5
DNA: TGTGCCACCGGTGGTCCAGCGCAAGAGACCCAGTACTTC
CDR3: CATGGPAQETQYF

size: -
V: TRBV14
D: -
J: TRBJ2-7
DNA: TGTGCCAGCACCTCAGGGCGGGAGCAGTACTTC
CDR3: CASTSGREQYF

size: -
V: TRBV6-6
D: -
J: TRBJ1-1
DNA: TGTGCCAGCAGGGTCGGGGTTAACACTGAAGCTTTCTTT
CDR3: CASRVGVNTEAFF

size: -
V: TRBV11-1
D: TRBD2
J: TRBJ2-5
DNA: TGTGCCAGCAGCTACGGACTAGCGGGGGGGGAGACCCAGTACTTC
CDR3: CASSYGLAGGETQYF

size: -
V: TRBV6-1
D: -
J: TRBJ2-1
DNA: TGTGCCAGCAGTGACGGGGGAGGTTACAATGAGCAGTTCTTC
CDR3: CASSDGGGYNEQFF

size: -
V: TRBV19
D: -
J: TRBJ1-2
DNA: TGTGCCAGTAACTCCCCGGGCAGGGCGGTTGGCTACACCTTC
CDR3: CASNSPGRAVGYTF

size: -
V: TRBV20-1
D: -
J: TRBJ2-1
DNA: TGCAGTGCTCACGGCTACAATGAGCAGTTCTTC
CDR3: CSAHGYNEQFF

size: -
V: TRBV19
D: -
J: TRBJ1-5
DNA: TGTGCCAGTAGTCGCGGGGGCAGCAATCAGCCCCAGCATTTT
CDR3: CASSRGGSNQPQHF

size: once
V: TRBV24-1
D: TRBD2
J: TRBJ2-1
DNA: TGTGCCACCGGTCCCCCCGGGGGGGATGATGAGCAGTTCTTC
CDR3: CATGPPGGDDEQFF

size: -
V: TRBV27
D: -
J: TRBJ1-6
DNA: TGTGCCAGCAGCCATACACGAAGCTCCTATAATTCACCCCTCCACTTT
CDR3: CASSHTRSSYNSPLHF

size: -
V: TRBV4-3
D: -
J: TRBJ1-2
DNA: TGCGCCAGCAGCCAAGAAGGGTGGGAGGATGGCTACACCTTC
CDR3: CASSQEGWEDGYTF

size: -
V: TRBV29-1
D: TRBD1
J: TRBJ2-7
DNA: TGCAGCGTACCCCGGGACAGGGGTTTCGGCGAGCAGTACTTC
CDR3: CSVPRDRGFGEQYF

size: -
V: TRBV11-2
D: TRBD2
J: TRBJ2-5
DNA: TGTGCCAGCAGCTTAGGGACTAGCGTGGCAGAGACCCAGTACTTC
CDR3: CASSLGTSVAETQYF

size: -
V: TRBV2
D: -
J: TRBJ1-6
DNA: TGTGCCAGCAGTGAAGTACCACAGCATAATTCACCCCTCCACTTT
CDR3: CASSEVPQHNSPLHF

size: -
V: TRBV11-3
D: -
J: TRBJ2-1
DNA: TGTGCCAGCAGCTTACTACCGAGTACGGGGCAGTTCTTC
CDR3: CASSLLPSTGQFF

size: -
V: TRBV27
D: -
J: TRBJ2-5
DNA: TGTGCCAGCAGTCCCCGGGTCCAAGAGACCCAGTACTTC
CDR3: CASSPRVQETQYF

size: -
V: TRBV27
D: -
J: TRBJ1-2
DNA: TGTGCCAGCAGGCCCCGTCAGGGAATCTATGGCTACACCTTC
CDR3: CASRPRQGIYGYTF

size: once
V: TRBV9
D: TRBD2
J: TRBJ2-5
DNA: TGTGCCAGCAGCGTAGAGGCGGGGGGGCTAATAGAGACCCAGTACTTC
CDR3: CASSVEAGGLIETQYF

size: -
V: TRBV5-4
D: TRBD1
J: TRBJ2-5
DNA: TGTGCCAGCACCCTAGCAGGGACAGGGGGCCTTCTCTTCCAAGAGACCCAGTACTTC
CDR3: CASTLAGTGGLLFQETQYF

size: -
V: TRBV3-1/TRBV3-2
D: -
J: TRBJ2-1
DNA: TGTGCCAGCAGCCCCTGGGGCAGCGGAGGGGCCAATGAGCAGTTCTTC
CDR3: CASSPWGSGGANEQFF

size: -
V: TRBV9
D: TRBD1
J: TRBJ2-4
DNA: TGTGCCAGCAGCCCTGGGACAGGTCAAGCCAAAAACATTCAGTACTTC
CDR3: CASSPGTGQAKNIQYF

size: -
V: TRBV19
D: -
J: TRBJ1-2
DNA: TGTGCCAGTAGTATAGCGGACAGAGACTATGGCTACACCTTC
CDR3: CASSIADRDYGYTF

size: -
V: TRBV28
D: TRBD1
J: TRBJ1-2
DNA: TGTGCCAGCAGGATACAGGGGGCGAATGGCTACACCTTC
CDR3: CASRIQGANGYTF

size: -
V: TRBV7-3
D: -
J: TRBJ2-1
DNA: TGTGCCAGCAGCCCCAACCCGACAGTAGACTCCTACAATGAGCAGTTCTTC
CDR3: CASSPNPTVDSYNEQFF

size: -
V: TRBV18
D: TRBD1
J: TRBJ1-4
DNA: TGTGCCAGCTCACTTAACCGGGACAGGCAGGAAAAACTGTTTTTT
CDR3: CASSLNRDRQEKLFF

size: once
V: TRBV11-3
D: TRBD1
J: TRBJ2-3
DNA: TGTGCCAGCAGCCGGACAGGCTACACAGATACGCAGTATTTT
CDR3: CASSRTGYTDTQYF

size: -
V: TRBV6-2/TRBV6-3
D: -
J: TRBJ1-1
DNA: TGTGCCAGCAGCGAGAAGACTATGAACACTGAAGCTTTCTTT
CDR3: CASSEKTMNTEAFF

size: -
V: TRBV5-1
D: TRBD2
J: TRBJ2-1
DNA: TGCGCCAGCAGCTCCGCGGGGGGGCCTGGGAATGAGCAGTTCTTC
CDR3: CASSSAGGPGNEQFF

size: -
V: TRBV19
D: TRBD1
J: TRBJ1-5
DNA: TGTGCCAGTACCCGGGACAGCCTACCGGGCAATCAGCCCCAGCATTTT
CDR3: CASTRDSLPGNQPQHF

size: -
V: TRBV24-1
D: TRBD1
J: TRBJ1-1
DNA: TGTGCCACCAGTGATCGGACAGGGGAAGCTTTCTTT
CDR3: CATSDRTGEAFF

size: -
V: TRBV11-2
D: TRBD1
J: TRBJ2-2
DNA: TGTGCCAGCAGCGACAGGGGGAACACCGGGGAGCTGTTTTTT
CDR3: CASSDRGNTGELFF

size: -
V: TRBV11-2
D: -
J: TRBJ1-5
DNA: TGTGCCAGCAGCGTCGGGGGGTCGCAACAGCCCCAGCATTTT
CDR3: CASSVGGSQQPQHF

size: -
V: TRBV7-2
D: -
J: TRBJ1-2
DNA: TGTGCCAGCAGCTTAGAGGCAGGGAACTATGGCTACACCTTC
CDR3: CASSLEAGNYGYTF

size: -
V: TRBV11-2
D: -
J: TRBJ2-7
DNA: TGTGCCAGCAGCTTTCCCAGCGGGTTAATTGGCGAGCAGTACTTC
CDR3: CASSFPSGLIGEQYF

size: -
V: TRBV14
D: -
J: TRBJ1-3
DNA: TGTGCCAGCAGCCTGACAGCTGGAAACACCATATATTTT
CDR3: CASSLTAGNTIYF

size: -
V: TRBV12-5
D: -
J: TRBJ2-3
DNA: TGTGCTAGTAGGCGGGGAAGCACAGATACGCAGTATTTT
CDR3: CASRRGSTDTQYF

size: -
V: TRBV18
D: -
J: TRBJ2-5
DNA: TGTGCCAGCTCCGCGAGGCAGGACAAAGAGACCCAGTACTTC
CDR3: CASSARQDKETQYF

size: -
V: TRBV4-1
D: -
J: TRBJ1-1
DNA: TGCGCCAGCAGCCAAGGGGAAGGAGGGGACGCTGAAGCTTTCTTT
CDR3: CASSQGEGGDAEAFF

size: -
V: TRBV6-2/TRBV6-3
D: TRBD1
J: TRBJ2-2
DNA: TGTGCCAGCAGTTACGTTCGGGGACAGGGTACCGGGGAGCTGTTTTTT
CDR3: CASSYVRGQGTGELFF

size: -
V: TRBV7-3
D: TRBD2
J: TRBJ2-1
DNA: TGTGCCAGCAGCTACGGCCCGGGAGGGTACAATGAGCAGTTCTTC
CDR3: CASSYGPGGYNEQFF

size: -
V: TRBV19
D: -
J: TRBJ1-3
DNA: TGTGCCAGTAGTCGGGGTTTTCGGGGAACTGGAAACACCATATATTTT
CDR3: CASSRGFRGTGNTIYF

size: once
V: TRBV24-1
D: -
J: TRBJ1-5
DNA: TGTGCCACCAGTCGGAGGGGTGGCAATCAGCCCCAGCATTTT
CDR3: CATSRRGGNQPQHF

size: -
V: TRBV3-1/TRBV3-2
D: -
J: TRBJ1-1
DNA: TGTGCCAGCAGCCGGAAGGGGCAGGGAAGCGGGGGGACTGAAGCTTTCTTT
CDR3: CASSRKGQGSGGTEAFF